One sample yielded the 8 T cell receptor beta chains listed below, sequenced in a study of blood T cells in healthy people across ages. PCR was performed a second time for roughly 6 to 12 cycles using a sample-barcoded 5' primer and a J-beta primer mix. TCRdb analysed the 5' RACE reads with MiXCR anew, one entry per CDR3 protein. The repertoire holds around 1,000,000 distinct CDR3 sequences, under 40% seen once, with around 14% in the top ten. Sequencing was performed on blood. These receptors were taken from a man between 18 and 35 years old in good health.

The rearrangement links TRBV10-3 to TRBJ1-6, with D hard to call. Germline CDR1 and CDR2: ENHRY and SYGVKD. CDR3 length equals 12 residues. Trimming pared 4 bases from V and 9 bases from J, leaving 7 bases between. CDR3 nucleotides: TGTGCCATCAGTGCGGAGGTTTCACCCCTCCACTTT. Protein product: CAISAEVSPLHF.

This rearrangement joins TRBV20-1 to TRBJ2-1; D possibly corresponds to TRBD2 (6 bases). Germline CDR1 is DFQATT and CDR2 is SNEGSKA (reference sequence). This CDR3 spans 14 amino acids. V was clipped by 2 bases and J by 0 bases, with 8 bases between them. CDR3 sequence: CSARRGFSYNEQFF. The CDR3 DNA follows: TGCAGTGCTAGACGGGGGTTCTCCTACAATGAGCAGTTCTTC.

The chain uses TRBV12-3 or TRBV12-4 and TRBJ2-3, with D possibly matching TRBD1 (5 bases). The CDR3 sequence is 15 residues long. V was trimmed by 4 bases and J by 1 base, leaving 12 bases between them. CDR3 protein: CASSWAGWGTDTQYF. The CDR3 nucleotides are TGTGCCAGCAGTTGGGCAGGGTGGGGCACAGATACGCAGTATTTT.

This clonotype came up a few times. V usage is TRBV7-2 and J usage is TRBJ2-3; the D gene is possibly TRBD2 (5 bases). CDR3 length equals 19 residues. Per the germline V gene, CDR1 is SGHTA and CDR2 is FQGNSA. V lost 5 bases, J lost 4 bases, and 28 bases lay in between. The CDR3 reads CASSLLGRTHQLSSDTQYF. DNA for the CDR3: TGTGCCAGCAGCCTCCTTGGACGGACTCACCAATTGAGTTCAGATACGCAGTATTTT.

This clonotype was found once. At one end, the junction sequence differs from germline, possibly due to a read error. This chain links TRBV12-3 or TRBV12-4 with TRBJ1-1; D is ambiguous. This CDR3 is built from 14 residues. The CDR3 coding sequence is TGTGCCTGCAGCTTAACAGAAAAGAACACTGAAGCTTTCTTT. It codes for CACSLTEKNTEAFF.

The chain uses TRBV11-2 and TRBJ2-1; D unclear. The CDR3 sequence is 15 residues long. Germline assignment: CDR1 SGHAT and CDR2 FQNNGV. Between the trimmed V and J ends, which lost 5 bases and 0 bases, there was a span of 11 bases. CDR3 DNA sequence: TGTGCCAGCAGCCTTCAGGAGAGCTCCTACAATGAGCAGTTCTTC. Its translation is CASSLQESSYNEQFF.

This clonotype was recorded once. The chain uses TRBV12-3 or TRBV12-4 and TRBJ1-2, with D maybe TRBD1 (6 bases). Trimming took off 2 bases at V and 4 bases at J, with 11 bases between the two ends. CDR3 length: 14 residues. CDR3 DNA: TGTGCCAGCAGTTTAAGTACAGGGCGCTATGGCTACACCTTC. Protein: CASSLSTGRYGYTF.

This clonotype was picked up many times. The CDR3 coding sequence is TGTGCCAGCAGCTTAGCGGGGACAGGGCAAGAGACCCAGTACTTC. Its translation: CASSLAGTGQETQYF. The chain combines TRBV11-1 with TRBJ2-5, with 9 bases that match TRBD1. V shed 0 bases, J shed 2 bases, and the junction held 1 base outside the gene matches. Germline CDR1 reads SGHAT; CDR2 reads FQDESV (reference sequence). CDR3 size: 15 residues.